This section outlines one T cell receptor beta chain sequence together with its context. The antigen it recognizes is unknown. The input lacks base qualities; no much larger clone sits a single base away. This record belongs to a study of blood T cell repertoires in COVID-19 (dated by TCRdb to the early 2020s). Describing the broader study: Samples from collaborators originated in the United States, Italy and Spain and spanned both the acute and convalescent phases of COVID-19. The material from the prospective study consisted of cDNA or gDNA derived from T cells, B-cell-depleted T cells, or PBMCs. Subjects who had been exposed to COVID-19, were actively infected with it, or had recovered from it provided the deeply sampled blood TCRbeta repertoires that made up the dataset. A freely available public database, intended as a resource for researchers studying the immune response to SARS-CoV-2, is where the repertoires were released. Samples came from the ongoing ImmuneRACE study (first 160 participants) plus 1,254 subjects from 6 global collaborators. Nearly every sample came with metadata listing a de-identified subject ID, COVID-19 status, age in years and sex. Where available, HLA class I and class II types were taken from metadata supplied by the sample provider and were not determined by assay-based typing.

Whole blood was collected in K2EDTA tubes by collaborating institutions according to the institutions' own protocols. For TCRbeta analysis, collaborator samples were shipped as frozen whole blood, as isolated PBMCs, or as DNA extracted from either sample type. General findings and caveats noted by the study authors: Clinical and demographic metadata were provided uncurated, with the amount varying by source and participant.

TCRbeta CDR3 regions were amplified from genomic DNA using the immunoSEQ Assay, a bias-controlled multiplex PCR. The authors processed their data as follows. The number of nucleated cells in each sample was estimated by amplification of reference gene primers within the assay. To quantify the absolute abundance of each unique TCRbeta CDR3 rearrangement, sequence reads were collapsed and filtered. For each sample, productive Simpson clonality was calculated as the square root of Simpson's diversity index over productive rearrangements. TCRdb took over this immuneACCESS table, retaining in-frame rearrangements with V and J assigned. Such tables are incomplete; in checked studies, under half of the missing clones stem from an unresolved V gene, and the remainder is unexplained. Clone size and the V and J calls come from that table; the DNA yielded D and trimming. The sample table lists about 24,000 clones, around 90% of them with a count of one. The ten top clones hold over 25% of the sample.

CDR1 MNHEY and CDR2 SVGEGT are derived from the germline V gene. V lost 0 bases and J lost 8 bases, and the count of bases not matched to a germline gene is 7. Its CDR3 holds 16 amino acids, cysteine through phenylalanine. Only the CDR3 region is kept as DNA, spanning 48 bases read in frame from base 1. The chain uses TRBV6-2 or TRBV6-3 and TRBJ2-1; 10 nucleotides in the junction match TRBD2. Material for sequencing was peripheral blood. This sequence was found in a woman between 65 and 79 years old with active COVID-19. The CDR3: CASSYSKRGGLDEQFF. The nucleotide sequence is given as TGTGCCAGCAGTTACTCCAAGCGGGGGGGCCTAGATGAGCAGTTCTTC.